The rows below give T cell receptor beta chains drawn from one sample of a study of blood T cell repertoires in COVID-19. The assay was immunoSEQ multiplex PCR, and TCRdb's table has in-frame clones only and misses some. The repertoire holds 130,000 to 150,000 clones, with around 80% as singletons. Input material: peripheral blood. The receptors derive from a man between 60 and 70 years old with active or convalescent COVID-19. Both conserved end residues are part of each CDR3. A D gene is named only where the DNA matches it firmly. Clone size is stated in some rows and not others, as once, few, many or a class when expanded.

CDR3nt: TGCGCCAGCAGCCTCGGACAGGGGGACTATGGCTACACCTTC; CDR3aa: CASSLGQGDYGYTF; d_gene: TRBD1; j_gene: TRBJ1-2; v_gene: TRBV4-1; abundance: NA
CDR3nt: TGTGCCAGCTCACCGAGACAGAGGAACACTGAAGCTTTCTTT; CDR3aa: CASSPRQRNTEAFF; d_gene: NA; j_gene: TRBJ1-1; v_gene: TRBV18; abundance: NA
CDR3nt: TGTGCCAGCAGTTACACAGCTCGAAGGGGCAATGAGCAGTTCTTC; CDR3aa: CASSYTARRGNEQFF; d_gene: NA; j_gene: TRBJ2-1; v_gene: TRBV6-6; abundance: NA
CDR3nt: TGTGCCAGCAGCTTTCGACAGGGGCCAAGCACAGATACGCAGTATTTT; CDR3aa: CASSFRQGPSTDTQYF; d_gene: TRBD1; j_gene: TRBJ2-3; v_gene: TRBV9; abundance: NA
CDR3nt: TGCGCCAGCACCCCAGAGGAGTCCTACAATGAGCAGTTCTTC; CDR3aa: CASTPEESYNEQFF; d_gene: NA; j_gene: TRBJ2-1; v_gene: TRBV10-2; abundance: NA
CDR3nt: TGTGCCAGCCCTAGATCCCGGCGTAGGTTTCACGAGCAGTACTTC; CDR3aa: CASPRSRRRFHEQYF; d_gene: NA; j_gene: TRBJ2-7; v_gene: TRBV27; abundance: few
CDR3nt: TGTGCCAGCAGCTTAATGAGGAGTCAGCCCCAGCATTTT; CDR3aa: CASSLMRSQPQHF; d_gene: NA; j_gene: TRBJ1-5; v_gene: TRBV7-8; abundance: NA
CDR3nt: TGTGCCAGCACATCCGGACAGGGGAATCAGCCCCAGCATTTT; CDR3aa: CASTSGQGNQPQHF; d_gene: TRBD1; j_gene: TRBJ1-5; v_gene: TRBV6-5; abundance: NA
CDR3nt: TGTGCCAGCAGTTTGGGACAGTATAATTCACCCCTCCACTTT; CDR3aa: CASSLGQYNSPLHF; d_gene: TRBD1; j_gene: TRBJ1-6; v_gene: TRBV27; abundance: NA
CDR3nt: TGTGCCAGCACCCCCAGGGGAAACACCATATATTTT; CDR3aa: CASTPRGNTIYF; d_gene: NA; j_gene: TRBJ1-3; v_gene: TRBV12-3/TRBV12-4; abundance: NA
CDR3nt: TGTGCCAGCAGCTTGGTGGGGGCCCCTCAGCCCCAGCATTTT; CDR3aa: CASSLVGAPQPQHF; d_gene: NA; j_gene: TRBJ1-5; v_gene: TRBV7-2; abundance: few
CDR3nt: TGTGCCAGTTCAGATTTCTCTGGAAACACCATATATTTT; CDR3aa: CASSDFSGNTIYF; d_gene: NA; j_gene: TRBJ1-3; v_gene: TRBV19; abundance: NA
CDR3nt: TGTGCCATCAGTGAGTCGGGACAGGGTGACACAGATACGCAGTATTTT; CDR3aa: CAISESGQGDTDTQYF; d_gene: TRBD1; j_gene: TRBJ2-3; v_gene: TRBV10-3; abundance: NA
CDR3nt: TGTGCCAGCTCAAAGATAGCGGAAGGGGTTACAGATACGCAGTATTTT; CDR3aa: CASSKIAEGVTDTQYF; d_gene: NA; j_gene: TRBJ2-3; v_gene: TRBV18; abundance: NA
CDR3nt: TGTGCCAGCAGTTTAGGGGAGTTAAGTGGCTACACCTTC; CDR3aa: CASSLGELSGYTF; d_gene: NA; j_gene: TRBJ1-2; v_gene: TRBV27; abundance: NA
CDR3nt: TGTGCCAGCAGCATAGGGGGTTCCTATAATTCACCCCTCCACTTT; CDR3aa: CASSIGGSYNSPLHF; d_gene: NA; j_gene: TRBJ1-6; v_gene: TRBV5-4; abundance: once
CDR3nt: TGTGCCAGCAGCCTTTCAGAGAACACTGAAGCTTTCTTT; CDR3aa: CASSLSENTEAFF; d_gene: NA; j_gene: TRBJ1-1; v_gene: TRBV6-5; abundance: NA
CDR3nt: TGTGCCACCAGTGATTCGGGGAGGGCCACAGATACGCAGTATTTT; CDR3aa: CATSDSGRATDTQYF; d_gene: TRBD2; j_gene: TRBJ2-3; v_gene: TRBV24-1; abundance: once
CDR3nt: TGTGCCAGCAGCTTCCCAGGGCTTCCCTATGGCTACACCTTC; CDR3aa: CASSFPGLPYGYTF; d_gene: NA; j_gene: TRBJ1-2; v_gene: TRBV11-3; abundance: NA
CDR3nt: TGTGCCAGCAGTTTAGTCCTTAGCAATCAGCCCCAGCATTTT; CDR3aa: CASSLVLSNQPQHF; d_gene: NA; j_gene: TRBJ1-5; v_gene: TRBV28; abundance: NA
CDR3nt: TGTGCCAGTAGTATACAGGGGGCCACAGATACGCAGTATTTT; CDR3aa: CASSIQGATDTQYF; d_gene: TRBD1; j_gene: TRBJ2-3; v_gene: TRBV19; abundance: NA
CDR3nt: TGTGCCAGTAGTATAGCGGGGGGATACGAGCAGTACTTC; CDR3aa: CASSIAGGYEQYF; d_gene: TRBD2; j_gene: TRBJ2-7; v_gene: TRBV19; abundance: once
CDR3nt: TGCGCCAGCAGCCCCTCACCGACAGGGGGGTTGACTGAAGCTTTCTTT; CDR3aa: CASSPSPTGGLTEAFF; d_gene: TRBD1; j_gene: TRBJ1-1; v_gene: TRBV4-3; abundance: once
CDR3nt: TGTGCCAGCAGCCCCTGGACAGGGACGAACACTGAAGCTTTCTTT; CDR3aa: CASSPWTGTNTEAFF; d_gene: TRBD1; j_gene: TRBJ1-1; v_gene: TRBV5-4; abundance: NA
CDR3nt: TGCGCCAGCAGCCAAGATGCCAGCGGGGGGTTCCAAGAGACCCAGTACTTC; CDR3aa: CASSQDASGGFQETQYF; d_gene: TRBD2; j_gene: TRBJ2-5; v_gene: TRBV4-3; abundance: NA
CDR3nt: TGTGCCAGCAGCTTCCTCCCTAGCACAGATACGCAGTATTTT; CDR3aa: CASSFLPSTDTQYF; d_gene: NA; j_gene: TRBJ2-3; v_gene: TRBV9; abundance: NA
CDR3nt: TGCGCCAGCAGCTTACAGGGGACCTATGGCTACACCTTC; CDR3aa: CASSLQGTYGYTF; d_gene: TRBD1; j_gene: TRBJ1-2; v_gene: TRBV5-1; abundance: once
CDR3nt: TGTGCCAGCAGCTTGGACGGGACTAGCGGGCCCTACGAGCAGTACTTC; CDR3aa: CASSLDGTSGPYEQYF; d_gene: TRBD2; j_gene: TRBJ2-7; v_gene: TRBV5-4; abundance: few
CDR3nt: TGTGCCAGCGGACTACAGGATCACTATGGCTACACCTTC; CDR3aa: CASGLQDHYGYTF; d_gene: NA; j_gene: TRBJ1-2; v_gene: TRBV2; abundance: NA
CDR3nt: TGTGCCAGCAGCCCCAAGGGGCCGAGCACAGATACGCAGTATTTT; CDR3aa: CASSPKGPSTDTQYF; d_gene: NA; j_gene: TRBJ2-3; v_gene: TRBV9; abundance: once
CDR3nt: TGTGCCAGCAGCTTAGCGGGTAGCGGGAGCTCCTACAATGAGCAGTTCTTC; CDR3aa: CASSLAGSGSSYNEQFF; d_gene: TRBD2; j_gene: TRBJ2-1; v_gene: TRBV7-2; abundance: NA